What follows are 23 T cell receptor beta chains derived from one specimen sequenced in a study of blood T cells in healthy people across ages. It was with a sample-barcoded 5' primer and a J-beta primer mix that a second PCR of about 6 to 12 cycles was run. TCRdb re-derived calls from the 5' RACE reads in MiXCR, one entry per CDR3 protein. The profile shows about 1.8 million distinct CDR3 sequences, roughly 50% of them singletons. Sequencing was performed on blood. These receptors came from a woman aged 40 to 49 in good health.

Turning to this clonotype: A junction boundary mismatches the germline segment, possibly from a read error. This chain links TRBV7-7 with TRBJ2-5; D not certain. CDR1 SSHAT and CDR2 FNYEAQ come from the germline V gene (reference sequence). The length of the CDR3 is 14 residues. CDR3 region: CASSLEKGLETQYF. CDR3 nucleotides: TGTGCTAGCAGCTTAGAGAAGGGTTTGGAGACCCAGTACTTC. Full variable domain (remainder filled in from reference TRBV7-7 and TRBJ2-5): GAGVSQSPRYKVTKRGQDVTLRCDPISSHATLYWYQQALGQGPEFLTYFNYEAQPDKSGLPSDRFSAERPEGSISTLTIQRTEQRDSAMYRCASSLEKGLETQYFGPGTRLLVL.

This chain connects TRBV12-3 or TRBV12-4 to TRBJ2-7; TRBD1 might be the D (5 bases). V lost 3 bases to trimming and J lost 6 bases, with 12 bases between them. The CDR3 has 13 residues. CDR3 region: CASSFRVRLEQYF. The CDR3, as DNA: TGTGCCAGCAGTTTCAGGGTTCGGCTCGAGCAGTACTTC.

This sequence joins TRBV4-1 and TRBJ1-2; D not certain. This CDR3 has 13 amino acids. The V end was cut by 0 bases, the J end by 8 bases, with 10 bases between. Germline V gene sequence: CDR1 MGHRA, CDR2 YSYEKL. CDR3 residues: CASSQDLTGGYTF. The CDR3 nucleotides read TGCGCCAGCAGCCAAGATCTAACCGGAGGCTACACCTTC.

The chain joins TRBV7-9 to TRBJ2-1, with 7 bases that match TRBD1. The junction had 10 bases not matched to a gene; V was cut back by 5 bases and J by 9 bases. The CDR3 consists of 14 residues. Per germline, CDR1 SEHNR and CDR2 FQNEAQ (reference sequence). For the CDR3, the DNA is TGTGCCAGCAGCGCCTACAGGGGATCGGGTGAGCAGTTCTTC. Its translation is CASSAYRGSGEQFF. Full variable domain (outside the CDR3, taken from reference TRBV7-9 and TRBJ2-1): DTGVSQNPRHKITKRGQNVTFRCDPISEHNRLYWYRQTLGQGPEFLTYFQNEAQLEKSRLLSDRFSAERPKGSFSTLEIQRTEQGDSAMYLCASSAYRGSGEQFFGPGTRLTVL.

CDR3: CASSVRLAPSYNEQFF. In nucleotides, the CDR3 is TGTGCCAGCAGCGTGCGACTAGCCCCCTCCTACAATGAGCAGTTCTTC. The rearrangement links TRBV7-2 to TRBJ2-1; 7 nucleotides line up with TRBD2. The CDR3 totals 16 residues. Losses at the gene ends were 5 bases for V and 0 bases for J; bases not matched to a gene: 7. CDR1 is SGHTA, CDR2 FQGNSA, per germline.

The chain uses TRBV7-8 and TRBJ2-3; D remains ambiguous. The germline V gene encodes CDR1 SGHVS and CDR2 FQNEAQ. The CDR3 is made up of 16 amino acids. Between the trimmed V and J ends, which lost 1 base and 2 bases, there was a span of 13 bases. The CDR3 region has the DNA TGTGCCAGCAGCTTAGTACCGCCCTCCCTCACAGATACGCAGTATTTT. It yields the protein CASSLVPPSLTDTQYF.

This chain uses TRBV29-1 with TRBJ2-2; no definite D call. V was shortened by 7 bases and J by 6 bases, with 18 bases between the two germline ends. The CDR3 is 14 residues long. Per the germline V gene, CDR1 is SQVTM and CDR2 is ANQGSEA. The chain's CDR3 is CSATIASLPGELFF. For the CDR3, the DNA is TGCAGCGCCACCATTGCTTCGCTCCCCGGGGAGCTGTTTTTT.

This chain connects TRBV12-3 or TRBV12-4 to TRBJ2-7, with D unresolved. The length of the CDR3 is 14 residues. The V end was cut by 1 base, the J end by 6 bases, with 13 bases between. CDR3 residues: CASSLGVGNIEQYF. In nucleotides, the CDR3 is TGTGCCAGCAGTTTAGGTGTAGGGAACATCGAGCAGTACTTC.

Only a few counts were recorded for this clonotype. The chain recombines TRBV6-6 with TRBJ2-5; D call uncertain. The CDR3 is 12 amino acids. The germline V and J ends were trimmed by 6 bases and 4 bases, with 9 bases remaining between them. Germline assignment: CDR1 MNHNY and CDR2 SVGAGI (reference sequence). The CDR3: CASRLLGETQYF. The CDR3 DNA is TGTGCCAGCAGGCTCCTGGGAGAGACCCAGTACTTC.

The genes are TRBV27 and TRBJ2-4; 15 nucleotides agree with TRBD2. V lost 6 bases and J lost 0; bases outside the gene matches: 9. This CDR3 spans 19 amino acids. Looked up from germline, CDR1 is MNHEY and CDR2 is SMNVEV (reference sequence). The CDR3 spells CASSQGTSGGFLAKNIQYF. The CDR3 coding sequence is TGTGCCAGCAGCCAGGGGACTAGCGGGGGGTTCTTAGCCAAAAACATTCAGTACTTC.

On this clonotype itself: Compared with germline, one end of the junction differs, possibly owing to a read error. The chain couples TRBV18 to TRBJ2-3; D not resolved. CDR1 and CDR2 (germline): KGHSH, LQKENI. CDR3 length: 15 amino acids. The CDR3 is CASSPVFSRPDPQYF. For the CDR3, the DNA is TGTGCCAGCTCACCAGTCTTCTCCAGGCCAGATCCGCAGTATTTT.

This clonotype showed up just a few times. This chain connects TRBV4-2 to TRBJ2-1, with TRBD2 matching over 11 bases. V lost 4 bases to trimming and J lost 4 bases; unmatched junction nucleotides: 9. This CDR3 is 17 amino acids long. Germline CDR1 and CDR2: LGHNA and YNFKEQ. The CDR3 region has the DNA TGTGCCAGCAGCCGCAGATTACTAGCGGGGGAGTACAATGAGCAGTTCTTC. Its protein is CASSRRLLAGEYNEQFF.

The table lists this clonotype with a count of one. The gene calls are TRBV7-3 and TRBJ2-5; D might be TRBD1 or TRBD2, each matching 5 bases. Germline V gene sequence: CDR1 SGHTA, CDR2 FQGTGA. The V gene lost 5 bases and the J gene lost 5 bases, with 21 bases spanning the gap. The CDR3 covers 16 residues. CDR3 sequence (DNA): TGTGCCAGCAGCCTCTCCGGGACCCGAGCGGCGGAGACCCAGTACTTC. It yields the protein CASSLSGTRAAETQYF. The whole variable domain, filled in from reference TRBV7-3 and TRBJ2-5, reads GAGVSQTPSNKVTEKGKYVELRCDPISGHTALYWYRQSLGQGPEFLIYFQGTGAADDSGLPNDRFFAVRPEGSVSTLKIQRTERGDSAVYLCASSLSGTRAAETQYFGPGTRLLVL.

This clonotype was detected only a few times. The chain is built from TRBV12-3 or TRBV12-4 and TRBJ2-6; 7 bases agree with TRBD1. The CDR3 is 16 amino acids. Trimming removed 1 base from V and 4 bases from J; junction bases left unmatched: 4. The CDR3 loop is CASSLVTGVGANVLTF. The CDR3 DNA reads TGTGCCAGCAGTTTAGTAACAGGGGTGGGGGCCAACGTCCTGACTTTC.

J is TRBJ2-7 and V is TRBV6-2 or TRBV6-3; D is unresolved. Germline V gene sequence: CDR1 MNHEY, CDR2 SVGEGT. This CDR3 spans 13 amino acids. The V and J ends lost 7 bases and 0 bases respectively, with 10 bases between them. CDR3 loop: CASNERHSYEQYF. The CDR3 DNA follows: TGTGCCAGCAACGAGCGTCACTCCTACGAGCAGTACTTC.

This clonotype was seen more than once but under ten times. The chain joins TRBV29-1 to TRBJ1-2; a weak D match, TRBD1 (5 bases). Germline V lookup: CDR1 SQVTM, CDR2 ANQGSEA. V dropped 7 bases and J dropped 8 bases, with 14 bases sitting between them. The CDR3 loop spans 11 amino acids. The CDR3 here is CSARGRAGYTF. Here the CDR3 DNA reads TGCAGCGCCCGTGGCAGGGCCGGCTACACCTTC. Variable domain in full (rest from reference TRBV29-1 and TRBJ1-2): SAVISQKPSRDICQRGTSLTIQCQVDSQVTMMFWYRQQPGQSLTLIATANQGSEATYESGFVIDKFPISRPNLTFSTLTVSNMSPEDSSIYLCSARGRAGYTFGSGTRLTVV.

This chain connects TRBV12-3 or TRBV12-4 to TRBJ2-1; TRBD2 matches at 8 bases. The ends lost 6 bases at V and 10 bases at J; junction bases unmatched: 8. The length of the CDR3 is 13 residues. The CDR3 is CASSQLGGGEQFF. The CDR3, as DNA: TGTGCCAGCAGCCAACTCGGGGGGGGAGAGCAGTTCTTC.

The CDR3 sequence is CASSPHQNTEAFF. Written as DNA, the CDR3 is TGTGCCAGCAGTCCACACCAGAACACTGAAGCTTTCTTT. The chain carries TRBV25-1 and TRBJ1-1; D is unclear. V was pared by 5 bases and J by 1 base, with 8 bases between. Germline lookup yields CDR1 MGHDK and CDR2 SYGVNS. This CDR3 region has 13 residues.

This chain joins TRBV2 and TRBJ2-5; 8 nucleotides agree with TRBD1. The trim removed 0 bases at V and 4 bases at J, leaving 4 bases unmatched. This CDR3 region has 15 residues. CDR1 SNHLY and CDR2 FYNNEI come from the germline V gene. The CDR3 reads CASSEAGQGGETQYF. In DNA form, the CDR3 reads TGTGCCAGCAGTGAAGCAGGACAGGGAGGAGAGACCCAGTACTTC.

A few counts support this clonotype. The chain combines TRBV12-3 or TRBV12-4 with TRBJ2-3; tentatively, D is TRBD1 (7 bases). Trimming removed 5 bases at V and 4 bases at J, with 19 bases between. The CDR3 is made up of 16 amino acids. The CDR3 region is CASSPLIGGGADTQYF. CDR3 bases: TGTGCCAGCAGTCCCCTGATCGGAGGGGGCGCAGATACGCAGTATTTT.

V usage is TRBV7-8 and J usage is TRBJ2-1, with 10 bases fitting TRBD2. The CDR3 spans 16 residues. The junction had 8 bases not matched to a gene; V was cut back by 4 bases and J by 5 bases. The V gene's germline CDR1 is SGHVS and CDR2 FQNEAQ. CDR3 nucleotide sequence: TGTGCCAGCAGCTACCCCCTAGCGGGGGACCACAATGAGCAGTTCTTC. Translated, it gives CASSYPLAGDHNEQFF.

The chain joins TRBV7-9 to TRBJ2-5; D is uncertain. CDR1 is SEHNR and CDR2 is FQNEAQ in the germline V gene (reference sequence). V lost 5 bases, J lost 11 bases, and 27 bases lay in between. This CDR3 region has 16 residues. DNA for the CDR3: TGTGCCAGCAGCCCCCCAGGTGGGCCCTCCTACAATGAGCAGTACTTC. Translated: CASSPPGGPSYNEQYF.

DNA for the CDR3: TGCGCCAGCAGCCAAGTGGAACGATACGAGCAGTACTTC. Residues: CASSQVERYEQYF. This chain links TRBV4-1 with TRBJ2-4; D uncertain. The J call is doubtful: the DNA matches TRBJ2-7 better. The CDR3 contains 13 residues. The germline CDR1 and CDR2 sequences are MGHRA and YSYEKL.